The 25 T cell receptor beta chains below were found in one sample sequenced in a study of T cells expressing NK-cell markers. Using the 5' RACE reads, TCRdb records one entry per CDR3 protein without DNA. The listing records about 260,000 distinct CDR3 sequences. The sequenced sample consisted of blood T cells: a sorted CD56 or NKG2C T cell subset, CD4+ or CD8+ T cells, or bulk PBMC T cells (not recorded which). The receptors were sampled from a woman aged 18 to 75 in good health.

The CDR3 here is CASSLVPGPEQYF. The rearrangement joins TRBV7-7 to TRBJ2-7; TCRdb designates TRBD1, a call that cannot be tested without DNA. Per germline, CDR1 SSHAT and CDR2 FNYEAQ (reference sequence). The CDR3 runs 13 residues.

This chain links TRBV6-5 with TRBJ2-5; TCRdb designates TRBD1, a call that cannot be tested without DNA. This CDR3 has 14 residues. Per germline, CDR1 MNHEY and CDR2 SVGAGI. The CDR3 reads CASSYTGGRETQYF.

CDR3 sequence: CASSYGGRSYEQYF. The gene calls are TRBV28 and TRBJ2-7; TCRdb proposes TRBD2, but this gene call is untestable without DNA. The CDR3 extends over 14 amino acids. The germline V gene encodes CDR1 MDHEN and CDR2 SYDVKM. Complete variable domain (other parts from reference TRBV28 and TRBJ2-7): DVKVTQSSRYLVKRTGEKVFLECVQDMDHENMFWYRQDPGLGLRLIYFSYDVKMKEKGDIPEGYSVSREKKERFSLILESASTNQTSMYLCASSYGGRSYEQYFGPGTRLTVT.

This chain links TRBV7-2 with TRBJ2-3; without DNA, the TCRdb call of TRBD2 cannot be checked. The CDR3 has 16 residues. Germline values: CDR1 SGHTA, CDR2 FQGNSA. The CDR3 is CASSLESGASTDTQYF.

The chain combines TRBV7-2 with TRBJ2-3; the D call of TRBD1 rests on TCRdb alone, since no DNA is present to check it. This CDR3 has 17 amino acids. Germline CDR1 is SGHTA and CDR2 is FQGNSA. CDR3: CASSSAPQGGATDTQYF.

This chain joins TRBV3-1 and TRBJ2-7. This CDR3 spans 12 amino acids. Germline-derived CDR1 and CDR2 are LGHDT and YNNKEL (reference sequence). This CDR3 is CASSQVSHEQYF.

This chain connects TRBV4-1 to TRBJ2-1; the TRBD1 assignment by TCRdb is unverifiable without DNA. CDR3 length equals 16 residues. Germline V gene data show CDR1 as MGHRA and CDR2 as YSYEKL. The CDR3 here is CASSQPPGGGLNEQFF.

The chain combines TRBV9 with TRBJ1-1. The germline CDR1 and CDR2 sequences are SGDLS and YYNGEE. The CDR3 is made up of 12 amino acids. This chain's CDR3 is CASSVGQEKAFF.

The J gene is TRBJ2-5, the V gene TRBV4-3. The CDR3 has 15 amino acids. Germline CDR1 is LGHNA and CDR2 is YSLEER. CDR3 in amino acids: CASSQDLSRQETQYF.

The gene calls are TRBV29-1 and TRBJ2-3; the TCRdb D gene call, TRBD2, has no DNA to confirm it. The CDR3 length is 14 residues. Looked up from germline, CDR1 is SQVTM and CDR2 is ANQGSEA. The CDR3 is CSVESSGRTDTQYF.

This sequence joins TRBV24-1 and TRBJ2-5. Germline V lookup: CDR1 KGHDR, CDR2 SFDVKD. The CDR3 length is 14 residues. The CDR3 protein is CATSDAGPQETQYF.

The V call is TRBV2, the J call TRBJ1-5; TCRdb's D call of TRBD1 is untestable without DNA. CDR1 and CDR2 from the germline V gene are SNHLY and FYNNEI. The CDR3 is 14 residues long. The chain's CDR3 is CASSDRGSNQPQHF.

V and J are TRBV11-2 and TRBJ2-3; there is no DNA to check the TCRdb D call of TRBD1. Germline CDR1 is SGHAT and CDR2 is FQNNGV. The CDR3 runs to 15 residues. The CDR3 sequence: CASSLQGGDTDTQYF.

The V call is TRBV4-1, the J call TRBJ1-1. This CDR3 comprises 13 residues. Germline assignment: CDR1 MGHRA and CDR2 YSYEKL. The CDR3 sequence is CASSPWRFSEAFF.

The V and J genes are TRBV3-1 and TRBJ2-1; the TRBD1 assignment by TCRdb is unverifiable without DNA. Germline lookup yields CDR1 LGHDT and CDR2 YNNKEL (reference sequence). The CDR3 runs 14 residues. CDR3 region: CASSHRDPYNEQFF.

The chain has TRBV18 and TRBJ2-1; the D gene TCRdb calls, TRBD1, cannot be checked with no DNA. This CDR3 region has 16 residues. Germline CDR1 is KGHSH and CDR2 is LQKENI. The CDR3 loop is CASSQDRIGGRDEQFF.

The chain is built from TRBV4-3 and TRBJ1-3; absent DNA, TCRdb's TRBD1 call cannot be checked. Germline V lookup: CDR1 LGHNA, CDR2 YSLEER. CDR3 size: 15 residues. The CDR3 reads CASSPGPGTGNTIYF.

The J gene is TRBJ1-1, the V gene TRBV7-9; the TRBD1 assignment by TCRdb is unverifiable without DNA. The CDR3 is made up of 15 amino acids. CDR1 and CDR2 from the germline V gene are SEHNR and FQNEAQ (reference sequence). The CDR3 spells CASSGTGGPGTEAFF.

V gene TRBV11-2 combines with J gene TRBJ2-5; TCRdb designates TRBD1, a call that cannot be tested without DNA. Germline-derived CDR1 and CDR2 are SGHAT and FQNNGV. CDR3 length: 13 amino acids. The CDR3 sequence is CASSPRDRRSQYF.

The V call is TRBV6-1, the J call TRBJ1-5. The CDR3 is 13 residues long. Germline V gene data show CDR1 as MNHNS and CDR2 as SASEGT. The CDR3 sequence: CASSGGPYQPQHF.

This chain joins TRBV10-2 and TRBJ1-5; TCRdb picks TRBD1, but there is no DNA to check that call. CDR3 length: 14 amino acids. The germline gives CDR1 WSHSY, CDR2 SAAADI. CDR3 loop: CASRTVAQTGPQHF.

V usage is TRBV5-1 and J usage is TRBJ1-5. In germline, CDR1 is SGHRS, CDR2 YFSETQ. CDR3 size: 15 residues. CDR3 in amino acids: CASSLIPDGNQPQHF.

CDR3: CSARDRGTGGAAFF. J is TRBJ1-1 and V is TRBV20-1; absent DNA, TCRdb's TRBD1 call cannot be checked. The CDR3 is 14 amino acids. CDR1 is DFQATT, CDR2 SNEGSKA, per germline (reference sequence).

The genes are TRBV2 and TRBJ2-2; TCRdb picks TRBD1, but there is no DNA to check that call. From germline, CDR1 is SNHLY and CDR2 FYNNEI. This CDR3 has 13 amino acids. Here the CDR3 reads CASAQGAPGELFF.

The genes are TRBV9 and TRBJ2-1; TCRdb indicates TRBD2, and absent DNA this call remains unverified. Looked up from germline, CDR1 is SGDLS and CDR2 is YYNGEE. This CDR3 region has 17 residues. CDR3 loop: CASSALAGTSGGNEQFF.